Given below is one TCR beta chain in context. The antigen is unknown. This entry comes from a study of T cells in Graves' hyperthyroidism and ophthalmopathy. Study-level findings and limits: Peripheral blood also featured most of the thyroid clonotypes expanded above 0.001.

With a duration under 2 months, the hyperthyroidism was newly diagnosed in patients aged 18 to 65. The blood sample predates any ophthalmopathy symptoms, coming from first hyperthyroidism diagnosis. The PBMCs studied were ones that came from 10 ml fresh peripheral blood. RNA transcripts yielded amplified TCR beta CDR3 regions. With the HTBI primer set, the TCR CDR3 went through a first round of RT-PCR. TCRdb re-analysed the multiplex PCR reads in MiXCR, keeping a single row per CDR3 protein. This sample has around 700,000 distinct CDR3 sequences, with 18% found just once. This CDR3 contains 15 residues. The V segment lost 5 bases and the J segment 6 bases; nucleotides outside the gene matches: 7. Germline loops: CDR1 SEHNR, CDR2 FQNEAQ (reference sequence).

The receptor's source is a woman aged 45-65 years with Graves' hyperthyroidism that later progressed to Graves' ophthalmopathy. The chain recombines TRBV7-9 with TRBJ2-1; 10 bases fit TRBD1. Sequenced input: blood. The CDR3 is CASSPGQGVGNEQFF. The DNA of the CDR3 is TGTGCCAGCAGCCCCGGACAGGGGGTGGGCAATGAGCAGTTCTTC.